A single sample is the source of the 27 T cell receptor beta chains below, sequenced in a study of shared clonotypes between healthy human individuals. Some clones are missing from TCRdb's copy, which holds only in-frame ones; the method was immunoSEQ multiplex PCR. The profile covers about 1 million clones, with roughly 80% appearing a single time and 1.4% to 1.5% taken by the ten largest. Sequencing used memory CD4+ T cells sorted from blood. Subset: CD45RA-negative fraction. These receptors were collected from a man in his late teens or twenties in good health.

This clone was recorded a few times. This chain joins TRBV6-5 and TRBJ2-3; D call uncertain. This CDR3 is built from 16 residues. V dropped 1 base and J dropped 0 bases, with 11 bases sitting between them. Looked up from germline, CDR1 is MNHEY and CDR2 is SVGAGI. CDR3 DNA sequence: TGTGCCAGCAGTTACTTCGGCGGTCCTAGCACAGATACGCAGTATTTT. Its translation: CASSYFGGPSTDTQYF.

In DNA, the CDR3 is TGCAGCGGGAGAATTACACTGAACACTGAAGCTTTCTTT. It yields the protein CSGRITLNTEAFF. This chain links TRBV29-1 with TRBJ1-1; D not certain. Deletions cut 7 bases from V and 0 bases from J, with 12 bases between. The CDR3 length is 13 residues. Germline values: CDR1 SQVTM, CDR2 ANQGSEA.

This chain uses TRBV5-1 with TRBJ2-1; D perhaps matches TRBD2 (6 bases). CDR1 SGHRS and CDR2 YFSETQ come from the germline V gene. CDR3 size: 16 residues. V was shortened by 4 bases and J by 0 bases, with 14 bases between the two germline ends. CDR3 bases: TGCGCCAGCAGCCCCACTAGCTTCGTCTCCTACAATGAGCAGTTCTTC. Its translation is CASSPTSFVSYNEQFF.

The V and J genes are TRBV19 and TRBJ2-5, with D hard to call. The V end was cut by 10 bases, the J end by 0 bases, with 21 bases between. Germline values: CDR1 LNHDA, CDR2 SQIVND (reference sequence). This CDR3 comprises 16 residues. The CDR3 is CATNTDKFAHQETQYF. The CDR3, as DNA: TGTGCCACCAATACAGACAAATTCGCCCACCAAGAGACCCAGTACTTC.

The chain is built from TRBV5-1 and TRBJ2-7; TRBD2 agrees at 7 bases. This CDR3 region has 14 residues. After removal of 3 bases from V and 5 bases from J, the junction contained 8 bases not matched to a gene. Germline V gives CDR1 SGHRS, CDR2 YFSETQ. As DNA, the CDR3 is TGCGCCAGCAGCTGGGGAGGGCCCGGAAACGAGCAGTACTTC. This gives the protein CASSWGGPGNEQYF.

The genes are TRBV4-3 and TRBJ2-7, with TRBD2 matching over 8 bases. The germline V gene encodes CDR1 LGHNA and CDR2 YSLEER. With 3 bases clipped from V and 5 bases from J, the junction kept 15 bases outside the gene matches. CDR3 length: 17 residues. The CDR3 sequence: CASSHDPHGTRVNEQYF. As DNA, the CDR3 is TGCGCCAGCAGCCATGACCCTCACGGGACTAGAGTCAACGAGCAGTACTTC.

The chain joins TRBV27 to TRBJ2-3, with D maybe TRBD2 (5 bases). Trimming shortened V by 6 bases and J by 3 bases, and 19 bases separated the two germline ends. CDR1 is MNHEY and CDR2 is SMNVEV in the germline V gene (reference sequence). The CDR3 consists of 16 residues. Written as DNA, the CDR3 is TGTGCCAGCAGGGAATTTAGCCTAGCTGTAACAGATACGCAGTATTTT. Translating it yields CASREFSLAVTDTQYF.

The J gene is TRBJ2-1, the V gene TRBV30; 9 bases fit TRBD2. With 3 bases clipped from V and 4 bases from J, the junction kept 7 bases outside the gene matches. Germline values: CDR1 GTSNPN, CDR2 SVGIG (reference sequence). The CDR3 totals 15 residues. CDR3 DNA: TGTGCCTGGAGCTTGACTAGCGGCATTTACAATGAGCAGTTCTTC. It is translated as CAWSLTSGIYNEQFF.

The rearrangement joins TRBV5-1 to TRBJ2-1; TRBD2 aligns across 10 bases. This CDR3 has 16 residues. The V and J ends lost 3 bases and 3 bases, in that order; junction bases with no gene match: 6. Germline CDR1 is SGHRS and CDR2 is YFSETQ. CDR3 loop: CASSSSSGSFYNEQFF. The CDR3, as DNA: TGCGCCAGCAGCTCCTCTAGCGGGAGTTTCTACAATGAGCAGTTCTTC. Using reference TRBV5-1 and TRBJ2-1 for the parts outside the CDR3, the full variable domain is KAGVTQTPRYLIKTRGQQVTLSCSPISGHRSVSWYQQTPGQGLQFLFEYFSETQRNKGNFPGRFSGRQFSNSRSEMNVSTLELGDSALYLCASSSSSGSFYNEQFFGPGTRLTVL.

This clone has just a few counts. The V gene is TRBV27, the J gene TRBJ1-2; D is uncertain. The germline V gene has CDR1 MNHEY and CDR2 SMNVEV (reference sequence). V was trimmed by 3 bases and J by 8 bases, leaving 13 bases between them. This CDR3 is built from 13 residues. In DNA, the CDR3 is TGTGCCAGCAGTTTTCAAGGAGGGTCCGGCTACACCTTC. The encoded protein is CASSFQGGSGYTF.

The chain uses TRBV7-2 and TRBJ2-2; 7 positions agree with TRBD2. V gave up 5 bases and J gave up 5 bases; unmatched junction bases: 8. The V gene's germline CDR1 is SGHTA and CDR2 FQGNSA. The CDR3 runs to 15 residues. The CDR3, as DNA: TGTGCCAGCAGCCCCTGGGGGGGAGGGACCGGGGAGCTGTTTTTT. This codes for CASSPWGGGTGELFF.

Regarding this clone: The same CDR3 also results from other DNA sequences found in this sample. The chain combines TRBV5-1 with TRBJ2-3, with 7 bases fitting TRBD2. The CDR3 covers 15 residues. V trimming: 3 bases; J trimming: 0 bases; junction bases outside the gene matches: 4. Looked up from germline, CDR1 is SGHRS and CDR2 is YFSETQ. The chain's CDR3 is CASSSTSASTDTQYF. In nucleotides, the CDR3 is TGCGCCAGCAGCTCAACTAGCGCTAGCACAGATACGCAGTATTTT.

This chain links TRBV2 with TRBJ1-4, with D perhaps matching TRBD1 (6 bases). Looked up from germline, CDR1 is SNHLY and CDR2 is FYNNEI. The V and J ends lost 6 bases and 8 bases respectively, with 19 bases between them. The CDR3 contains 15 residues. The CDR3 region is CASRGGTQGSEKLFF. CDR3 DNA sequence: TGTGCCAGCAGAGGTGGGACACAGGGATCCGAAAAACTGTTTTTT.

V usage is TRBV5-8 and J usage is TRBJ1-2; the D gene is possibly TRBD1 (5 bases). Trimming removed 0 bases from V and 3 bases from J, with 21 bases in between. The CDR3 loop spans 18 amino acids. CDR1 SGHTS and CDR2 YDEGEE come from the germline V gene. For the CDR3, the DNA is TGTGCCAGCAGCTTGGTGACTTCAAGATGGGGGTTTTACTATGGCTACACCTTC. Its protein product is CASSLVTSRWGFYYGYTF. Supplemented by reference TRBV5-8 and TRBJ1-2, the full variable domain reads EAGVTQSPTHLIKTRGQQATLRCSPISGHTSVYWYQQALGLGLQFLLWYDEGEERNRGNFPPRFSGRQFPNYSSELNVNALELEDSALYLCASSLVTSRWGFYYGYTFGSGTRLTVV.

The rearrangement joins TRBV7-2 to TRBJ2-3, with 12 positions matching TRBD2. CDR3 length: 18 amino acids. Losses at the gene ends were 4 bases for V and 0 bases for J; bases not matched to a gene: 8. From germline, CDR1 is SGHTA and CDR2 FQGNSA. In nucleotides, the CDR3 is TGTGCCAGCAGCTCAACTAGCGGGGGGAGGTCTAGCACAGATACGCAGTATTTT. Translation: CASSSTSGGRSSTDTQYF.

The V call is TRBV25-1, the J call TRBJ1-2, with D possibly matching TRBD1 (5 bases). The CDR3 contains 12 residues. V lost 3 bases and J 8 bases, leaving 10 bases between the germline ends. Germline V lookup: CDR1 MGHDK, CDR2 SYGVNS. In DNA, the CDR3 is TGTGCCAGCAGTGAGGGGACCGGAGGCTACACCTTC. Translating it yields CASSEGTGGYTF.

The chain recombines TRBV11-2 with TRBJ2-1; D is possibly TRBD1 (5 bases). V was pared by 2 bases and J by 3 bases, with 8 bases between. Germline CDR1 reads SGHAT; CDR2 reads FQNNGV. The CDR3 is made up of 14 amino acids. CDR3 region: CASSLSTGYNEQFF. The DNA of the CDR3 is TGTGCCAGCAGCTTATCCACAGGCTACAATGAGCAGTTCTTC.

V is TRBV28 and J is TRBJ2-3; D gene ambiguous. V lost 1 base, J lost 2 bases, and 16 bases lay in between. Germline V lookup: CDR1 MDHEN, CDR2 SYDVKM. The CDR3 totals 17 residues. CDR3 loop: CASSLLSGQSITDTQYF. The CDR3 nucleotides read TGTGCCAGCAGTTTATTGTCGGGCCAGAGTATCACAGATACGCAGTATTTT.

The V call is TRBV19, the J call TRBJ1-1, with 7 bases that match TRBD1. Per the germline V gene, CDR1 is LNHDA and CDR2 is SQIVND (reference sequence). This CDR3 is 18 amino acids long. V shed 9 bases, J shed 1 base, and the junction held 20 bases outside the gene matches. The CDR3 protein is CARTLVPRDSRWNTEAFF. DNA for the CDR3: TGTGCCAGGACACTGGTCCCCCGGGACAGCCGATGGAACACTGAAGCTTTCTTT. The full variable domain, in which reference TRBV19 and TRBJ1-1 provide the parts outside the CDR3, is DGGITQSPKYLFRKEGQNVTLSCEQNLNHDAMYWYRQDPGQGLRLIYYSQIVNDFQKGDIAEGYSVSREKKESFPLTVTSAQKNPTAFYLCARTLVPRDSRWNTEAFFGQGTRLTVV.

Comments on this clone: A much larger clone is a single base away; this may be a read error. The chain is built from TRBV9 and TRBJ2-3, with TRBD2 as a possible D gene (5 bases). Germline V gene lookup returns CDR1 SGDLS and CDR2 YYNGEE. This CDR3 has 13 residues. V lost 3 bases, J lost 6 bases, and 11 bases lay in between. This chain's CDR3 is CASSEDGEDTQYF. As DNA, the CDR3 is TGTGCCAGCAGCGAGGACGGGGAGGATACGCAGTATTTT.

This clone was detected ten times or more. The chain joins TRBV28 to TRBJ2-7; 9 nucleotides align to TRBD2. With V trimmed by 7 bases and J by 3 bases, 7 bases remained unmatched. The CDR3 length is 14 residues. Germline V gene data show CDR1 as MDHEN and CDR2 as SYDVKM. The DNA for the CDR3 is TGTGCCAGCACCTTAGCGGGAGAGGGCTACGAGCAGTACTTC. Translated: CASTLAGEGYEQYF.

The rearrangement uses TRBV5-1 and TRBJ2-3; D unresolved. V lost 4 bases and J lost 2, with 14 bases in between. CDR1 is SGHRS and CDR2 is YFSETQ in the germline V gene. This CDR3 comprises 15 residues. The CDR3 region is CASSPSGSLTDTQYF. CDR3 sequence (DNA): TGCGCCAGCAGCCCATCCGGGTCCCTCACAGATACGCAGTATTTT.

A few counts support this clone. The J gene is TRBJ2-3, the V gene TRBV7-3; tentatively, D is TRBD2 (6 bases). The length of the CDR3 is 15 residues. Germline values: CDR1 SGHTA, CDR2 FQGTGA. V gave up 0 bases and J gave up 2 bases, with 9 bases separating them. For the CDR3, the DNA is TGTGCCAGCAGCTTAACGGGGGGTGACACAGATACGCAGTATTTT. It codes for CASSLTGGDTDTQYF.

The chain couples TRBV19 to TRBJ1-6; D uncertain. V dropped 3 bases and J dropped 8 bases, with 8 bases sitting between them. The germline gives CDR1 LNHDA, CDR2 SQIVND (reference sequence). This CDR3 has 13 residues. The CDR3 protein is CASSIRFDSPLHF. The CDR3 DNA sequence: TGTGCCAGTAGTATCAGGTTCGATTCACCCCTCCACTTT.

The rearrangement links TRBV2 to TRBJ2-5; tentative D call: TRBD1 (6 bases). The V end lost 3 bases, the J end lost 2 bases, and 13 bases lay between the germline ends. CDR3 length: 15 residues. Germline CDR1 reads SNHLY; CDR2 reads FYNNEI. The CDR3 reads CASSDRGGPQETQYF. The DNA for the CDR3 is TGTGCCAGCAGTGACAGGGGCGGACCTCAAGAGACCCAGTACTTC. The full variable domain, with the rest looked up from reference TRBV2 and TRBJ2-5, is EPEVTQTPSHQVTQMGQEVILRCVPISNHLYFYWYRQILGQKVEFLVSFYNNEISEKSEIFDDQFSVERPDGSNFTLKIRSTKLEDSAMYFCASSDRGGPQETQYFGPGTRLLVL.

The chain recombines TRBV5-6 with TRBJ2-1; possible D gene TRBD1, 6 bases. The V end lost 6 bases, the J end lost 1 base, and 11 bases lay between the germline ends. The CDR3 is 14 amino acids. Germline CDR1 is SGHDT and CDR2 is YYEEEE. Here the CDR3 DNA reads TGTGCCAGCAACAGACAGGCGTCCTACAATGAGCAGTTCTTC. Protein sequence: CASNRQASYNEQFF.

The chain has TRBV5-4 and TRBJ2-1; 9 nucleotides align to TRBD1. This CDR3 region has 15 residues. Germline V gives CDR1 SGHNT, CDR2 YYREEE (reference sequence). V shed 4 bases, J shed 2 bases, and the junction held 4 bases outside the gene matches. CDR3 protein: CASSTDRGTYNEQFF. In DNA, the CDR3 is TGTGCCAGCAGCACGGACAGGGGCACCTACAATGAGCAGTTCTTC.